This T cell receptor (beta chain) appears in the sequencing data of a study of Graves' ophthalmopathy and Graves' hyperthyroidism. Amplifying from RNA transcripts, the study obtained TCR beta CDR3 regions. The workflow started with a first-round RT-PCR run with HTBI primers and then moved on to a second-round multiplex PCR. TCRdb processed the multiplex PCR reads anew with MiXCR; each CDR3 protein has one entry. The sample lists 600,000 to 650,000 distinct CDR3 sequences, approximately 22% occurring once. In the case of this clonotype: Its antigen is as yet unknown.

Orbital computed tomography, thyroid ultrasound, TRAb, serum thyroxine and clinical symptoms formed the basis of diagnosis. Trimming stripped 1 base from V and 10 bases from J, with 14 bases between. Per the germline V gene, CDR1 is GTSNPN and CDR2 is SVGIG (reference sequence). This CDR3 is built from 13 residues. Study results and caveats: Blood contained most expanded thyroid clonotypes exceeding 0.001 frequency. Forecasting of ophthalmopathy progression by the model achieved approximately 70% sensitivity and roughly 75% specificity.

Sequenced input: peripheral blood. The gene calls are TRBV30 and TRBJ1-5; D may be TRBD1 (6 bases). This clonotype was obtained from a woman younger than 30 with stable Graves' hyperthyroidism. Some clones in this sample may be carry-over from other donors' samples. The CDR3 here is CAWSGQGGKPQHF. The DNA of the CDR3 is TGTGCCTGGAGTGGCCAAGGGGGGAAACCCCAGCATTTT.